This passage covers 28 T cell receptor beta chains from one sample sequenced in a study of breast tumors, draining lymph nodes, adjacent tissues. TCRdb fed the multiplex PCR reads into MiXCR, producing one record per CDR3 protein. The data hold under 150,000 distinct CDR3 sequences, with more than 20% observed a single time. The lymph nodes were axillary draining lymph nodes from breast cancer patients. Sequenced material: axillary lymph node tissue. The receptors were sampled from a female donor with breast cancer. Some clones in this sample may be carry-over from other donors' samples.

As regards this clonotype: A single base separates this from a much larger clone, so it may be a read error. The CDR3 coding sequence is TGTGCCAGTAGGGGAGTGGGGAGCGATGAGCAGTACTTC. Translated: CASRGVGSDEQYF. The rearrangement uses TRBV19 and TRBJ2-1, with D maybe TRBD2 (5 bases). The DNA end lines up better with TRBJ2-7; the J call may be wrong. The germline V gene has CDR1 LNHDA and CDR2 SQIVND (reference sequence). The CDR3 is 13 amino acids.

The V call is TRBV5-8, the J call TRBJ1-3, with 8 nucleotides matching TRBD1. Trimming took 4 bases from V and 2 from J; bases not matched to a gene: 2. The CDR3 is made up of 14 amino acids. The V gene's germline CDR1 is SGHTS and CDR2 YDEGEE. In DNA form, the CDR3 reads TGTGCCAGCAGCCGACAGGGGACTGGAAACACCATATATTTT. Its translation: CASSRQGTGNTIYF.

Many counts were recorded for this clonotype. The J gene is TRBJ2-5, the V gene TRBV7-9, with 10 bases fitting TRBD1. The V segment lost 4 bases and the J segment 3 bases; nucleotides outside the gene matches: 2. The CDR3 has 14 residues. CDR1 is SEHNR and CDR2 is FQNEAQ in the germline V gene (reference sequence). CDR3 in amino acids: CASSSTGGKETQYF. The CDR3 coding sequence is TGTGCCAGCAGCTCGACAGGGGGCAAAGAGACCCAGTACTTC.

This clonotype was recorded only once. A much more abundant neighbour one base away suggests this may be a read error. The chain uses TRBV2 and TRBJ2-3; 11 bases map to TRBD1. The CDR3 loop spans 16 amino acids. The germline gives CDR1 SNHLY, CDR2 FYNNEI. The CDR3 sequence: CASGDGGGQGADTQYF. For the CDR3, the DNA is TGTGCCAGCGGTGATGGTGGGGGACAGGGGGCAGATACGCAGTATTTT.

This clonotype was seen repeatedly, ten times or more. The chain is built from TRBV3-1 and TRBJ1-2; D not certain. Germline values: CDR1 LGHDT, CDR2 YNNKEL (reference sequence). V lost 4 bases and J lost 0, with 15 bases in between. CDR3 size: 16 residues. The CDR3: CASSLGLPTSNYGYTF. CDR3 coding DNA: TGTGCCAGCAGCCTCGGACTCCCTACTTCTAACTATGGCTACACCTTC. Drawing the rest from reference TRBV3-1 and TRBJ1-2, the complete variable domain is DTAVSQTPKYLVTQMGNDKSIKCEQNLGHDTMYWYKQDSKKFLKIMFSYNNKELIINETVPNRFSPKSPDKAHLNLHINSLELGDSAVYFCASSLGLPTSNYGYTFGSGTRLTVV.

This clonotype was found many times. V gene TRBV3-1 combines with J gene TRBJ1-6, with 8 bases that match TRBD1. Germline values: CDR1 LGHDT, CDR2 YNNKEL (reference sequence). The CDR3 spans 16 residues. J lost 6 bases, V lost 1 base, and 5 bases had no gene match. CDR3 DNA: TGTGCCAGCAGCCAAGTCCAGGGGGCTCGTAATTCACCCCTCCACTTT. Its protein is CASSQVQGARNSPLHF.

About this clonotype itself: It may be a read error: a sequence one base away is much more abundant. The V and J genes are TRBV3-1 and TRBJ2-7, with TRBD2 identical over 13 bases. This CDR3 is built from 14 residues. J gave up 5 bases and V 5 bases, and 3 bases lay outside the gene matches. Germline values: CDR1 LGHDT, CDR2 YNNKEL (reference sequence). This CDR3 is CASSTSGGAHEQYF. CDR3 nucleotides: TGTGCCAGCAGCACTAGCGGGGGGGCCCACGAGCAGTACTTC.

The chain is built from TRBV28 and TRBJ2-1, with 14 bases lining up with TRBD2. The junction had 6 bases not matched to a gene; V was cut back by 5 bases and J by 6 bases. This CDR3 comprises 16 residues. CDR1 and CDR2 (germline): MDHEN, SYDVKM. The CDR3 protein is CASSIPGLAGVNEQFF. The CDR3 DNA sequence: TGTGCCAGCAGTATCCCGGGACTAGCGGGAGTCAATGAGCAGTTCTTC.

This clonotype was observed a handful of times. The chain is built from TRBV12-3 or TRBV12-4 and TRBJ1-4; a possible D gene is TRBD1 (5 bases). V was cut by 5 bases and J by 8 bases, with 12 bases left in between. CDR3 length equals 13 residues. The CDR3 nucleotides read TGTGCCAGCAGTAGGCAGGGAGGGGAAAAACTGTTTTTT. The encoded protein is CASSRQGGEKLFF.

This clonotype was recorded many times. CDR3 nucleotide sequence: TGCAGCGTTGGCGGGGGTGCCGGGGCCAACGTCCTGACTTTC. This translates into CSVGGGAGANVLTF. V and J are TRBV29-1 and TRBJ2-6; 7 bases are a match to TRBD2. CDR3 length: 14 residues. V was clipped by 4 bases and J by 4 bases; unmatched bases: 4. Per the germline V gene, CDR1 is SQVTM and CDR2 is ANQGSEA.

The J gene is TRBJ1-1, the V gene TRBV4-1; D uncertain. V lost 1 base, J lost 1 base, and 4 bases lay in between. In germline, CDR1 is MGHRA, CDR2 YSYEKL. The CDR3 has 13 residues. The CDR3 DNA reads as TGCGCCAGCAGCCAAGCAGCGAACACTGAAGCTTTCTTT. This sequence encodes CASSQAANTEAFF.

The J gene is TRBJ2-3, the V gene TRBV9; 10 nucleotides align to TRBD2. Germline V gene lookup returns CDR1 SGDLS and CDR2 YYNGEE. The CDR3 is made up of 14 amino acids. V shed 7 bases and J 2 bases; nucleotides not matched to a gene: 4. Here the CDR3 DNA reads TGTGCCAGCGGCCTAGCGGGGGTCACAGATACGCAGTATTTT. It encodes CASGLAGVTDTQYF.

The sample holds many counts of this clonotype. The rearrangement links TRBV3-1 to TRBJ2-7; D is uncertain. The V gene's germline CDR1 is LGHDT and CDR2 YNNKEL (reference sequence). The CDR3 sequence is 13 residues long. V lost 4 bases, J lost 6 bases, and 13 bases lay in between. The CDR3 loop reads CASSPSLVAEQYF. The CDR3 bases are TGTGCCAGCAGCCCTTCGCTAGTAGCCGAGCAGTACTTC.

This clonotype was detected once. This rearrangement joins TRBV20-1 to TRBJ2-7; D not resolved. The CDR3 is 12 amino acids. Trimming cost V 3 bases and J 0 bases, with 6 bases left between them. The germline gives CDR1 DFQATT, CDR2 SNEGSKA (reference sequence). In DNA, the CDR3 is TGCAGTGCTAGTTATAGCTCCTACGAGCAGTACTTC. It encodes CSASYSSYEQYF.

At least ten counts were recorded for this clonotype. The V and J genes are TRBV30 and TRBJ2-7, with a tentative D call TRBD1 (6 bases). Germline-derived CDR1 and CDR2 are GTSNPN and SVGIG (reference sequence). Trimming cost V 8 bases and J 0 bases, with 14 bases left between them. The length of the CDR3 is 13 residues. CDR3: CAQRRGGSYEQYF. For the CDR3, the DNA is TGTGCCCAAAGAAGAGGGGGCTCCTACGAGCAGTACTTC.

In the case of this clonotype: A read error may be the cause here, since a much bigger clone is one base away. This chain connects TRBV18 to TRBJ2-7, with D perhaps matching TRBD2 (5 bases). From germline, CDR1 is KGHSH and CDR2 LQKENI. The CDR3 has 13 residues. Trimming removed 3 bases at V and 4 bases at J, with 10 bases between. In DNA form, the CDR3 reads TGTGCCAGCTCACCCACTAGTGTTTACGAGCAGTACTTC. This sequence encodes CASSPTSVYEQYF.

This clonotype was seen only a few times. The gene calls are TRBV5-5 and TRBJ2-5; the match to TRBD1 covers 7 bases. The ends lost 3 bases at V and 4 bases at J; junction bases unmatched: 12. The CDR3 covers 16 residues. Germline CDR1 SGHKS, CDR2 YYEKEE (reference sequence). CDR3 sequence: CASSWGPKGAGETQYF. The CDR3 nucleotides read TGTGCCAGCAGCTGGGGACCTAAGGGGGCGGGAGAGACCCAGTACTTC.

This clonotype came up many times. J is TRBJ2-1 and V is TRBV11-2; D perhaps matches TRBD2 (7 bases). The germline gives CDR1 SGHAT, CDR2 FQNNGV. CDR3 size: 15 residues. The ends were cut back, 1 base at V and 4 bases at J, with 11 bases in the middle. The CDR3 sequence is CASSLAGGLYNEQFF. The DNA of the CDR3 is TGTGCCAGCAGCTTAGCCGGGGGGCTTTACAATGAGCAGTTCTTC.

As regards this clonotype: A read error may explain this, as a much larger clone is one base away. CDR3 sequence reads: CASSYSGLGACEQFF. The CDR3 nucleotides are TGTGCCAGCAGTTACTCGGGGTTGGGAGCGTGTGAGCAGTTCTTC. The V and J genes are TRBV6-5 and TRBJ2-1, with D maybe TRBD2 (5 bases). The CDR3 loop spans 15 amino acids. The germline V and J ends were trimmed by 0 bases and 9 bases, with 15 bases remaining between them. Germline V gene data show CDR1 as MNHEY and CDR2 as SVGAGI.

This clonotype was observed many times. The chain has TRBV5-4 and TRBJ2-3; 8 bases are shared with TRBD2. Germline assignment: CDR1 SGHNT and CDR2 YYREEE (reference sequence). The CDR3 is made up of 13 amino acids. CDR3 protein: CAAGVGPTDTQYF. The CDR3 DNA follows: TGTGCAGCGGGGGTGGGACCCACAGATACGCAGTATTTT. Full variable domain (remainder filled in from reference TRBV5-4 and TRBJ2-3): ETGVTQSPTHLIKTRGQQVTLRCSSQSGHNTVSWYQQALGQGPQFIFQYYREEENGRGNFPPRFSGLQFPNYSSELNVNALELDDSALYLCAAGVGPTDTQYFGPGTRLTVL.

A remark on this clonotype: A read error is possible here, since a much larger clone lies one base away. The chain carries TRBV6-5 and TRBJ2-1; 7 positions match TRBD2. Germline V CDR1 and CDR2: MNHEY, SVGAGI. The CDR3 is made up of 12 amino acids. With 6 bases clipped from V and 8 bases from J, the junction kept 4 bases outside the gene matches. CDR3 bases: TGTGCCAGCAGCTTGACTAGCTATGAGCAGTTCTTC. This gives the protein CASSLTSYEQFF.

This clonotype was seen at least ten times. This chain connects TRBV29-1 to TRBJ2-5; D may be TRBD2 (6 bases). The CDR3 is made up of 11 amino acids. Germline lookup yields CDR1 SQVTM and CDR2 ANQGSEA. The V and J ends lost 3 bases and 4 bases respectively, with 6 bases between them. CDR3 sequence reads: CSVEGGETQYF. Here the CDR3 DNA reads TGCAGCGTTGAGGGGGGAGAGACCCAGTACTTC.

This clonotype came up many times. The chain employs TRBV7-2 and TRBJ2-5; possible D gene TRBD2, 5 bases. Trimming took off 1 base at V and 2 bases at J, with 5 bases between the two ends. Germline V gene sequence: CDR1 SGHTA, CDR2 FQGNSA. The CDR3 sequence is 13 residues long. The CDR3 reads CASSLGRQETQYF. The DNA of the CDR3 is TGTGCCAGCAGCTTAGGGAGGCAAGAGACCCAGTACTTC.

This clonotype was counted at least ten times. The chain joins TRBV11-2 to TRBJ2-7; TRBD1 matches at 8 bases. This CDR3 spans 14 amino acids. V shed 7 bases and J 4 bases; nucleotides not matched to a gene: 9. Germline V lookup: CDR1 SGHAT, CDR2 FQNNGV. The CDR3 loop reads CASTVRDRKYEQYF. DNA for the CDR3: TGTGCCAGCACCGTCCGGGACAGGAAGTACGAGCAGTACTTC.

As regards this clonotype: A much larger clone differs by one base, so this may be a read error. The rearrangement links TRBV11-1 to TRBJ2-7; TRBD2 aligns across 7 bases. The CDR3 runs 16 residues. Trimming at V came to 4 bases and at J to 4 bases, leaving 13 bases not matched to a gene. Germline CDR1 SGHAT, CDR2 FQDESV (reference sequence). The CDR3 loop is CASSSAGQLIPYEQYF. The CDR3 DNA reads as TGTGCCAGCAGCTCAGCGGGGCAGCTCATACCTTACGAGCAGTACTTC.

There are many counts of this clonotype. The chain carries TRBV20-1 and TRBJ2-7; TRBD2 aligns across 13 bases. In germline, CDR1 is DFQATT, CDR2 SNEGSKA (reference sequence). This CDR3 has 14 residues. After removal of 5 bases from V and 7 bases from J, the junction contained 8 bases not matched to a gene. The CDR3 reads CSARTSGSYGEQYF. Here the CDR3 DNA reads TGCAGTGCTCGGACTAGCGGGAGCTATGGGGAGCAGTACTTC.

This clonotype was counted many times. The CDR3 nucleotides read TGTGCCAGCAGTTACTCGACCAGGAACAATGAGCAGTTCTTC. Amino acids: CASSYSTRNNEQFF. The chain employs TRBV6-6 and TRBJ2-1, with no clear D. The CDR3 covers 14 residues. Per the germline V gene, CDR1 is MNHNY and CDR2 is SVGAGI (reference sequence). V lost 0 bases and J lost 5, with 8 bases in between.

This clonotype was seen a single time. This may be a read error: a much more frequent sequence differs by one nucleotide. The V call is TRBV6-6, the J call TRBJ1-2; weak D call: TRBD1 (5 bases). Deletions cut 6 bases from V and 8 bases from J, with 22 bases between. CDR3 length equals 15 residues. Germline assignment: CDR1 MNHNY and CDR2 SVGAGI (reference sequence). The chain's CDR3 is CASRTFDSRGRGYTF. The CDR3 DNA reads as TGTGCCAGCAGAACTTTTGACAGCAGAGGGAGAGGCTACACCTTC.